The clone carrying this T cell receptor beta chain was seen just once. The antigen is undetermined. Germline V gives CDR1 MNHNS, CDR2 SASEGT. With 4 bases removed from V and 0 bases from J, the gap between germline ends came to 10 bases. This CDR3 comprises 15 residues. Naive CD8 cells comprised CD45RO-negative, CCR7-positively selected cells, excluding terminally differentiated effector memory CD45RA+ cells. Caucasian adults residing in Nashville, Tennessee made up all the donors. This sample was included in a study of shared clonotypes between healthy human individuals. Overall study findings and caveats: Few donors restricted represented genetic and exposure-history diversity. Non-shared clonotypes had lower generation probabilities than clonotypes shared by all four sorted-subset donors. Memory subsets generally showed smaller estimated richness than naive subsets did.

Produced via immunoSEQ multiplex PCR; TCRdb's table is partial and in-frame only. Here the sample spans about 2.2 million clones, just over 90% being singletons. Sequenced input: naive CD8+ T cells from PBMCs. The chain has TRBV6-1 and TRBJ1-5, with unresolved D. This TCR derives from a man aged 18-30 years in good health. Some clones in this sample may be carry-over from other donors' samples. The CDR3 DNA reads TGTGCCAGCAGTGTCATGGAGTATAGCAATCAGCCCCAGCATTTT. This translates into CASSVMEYSNQPQHF.